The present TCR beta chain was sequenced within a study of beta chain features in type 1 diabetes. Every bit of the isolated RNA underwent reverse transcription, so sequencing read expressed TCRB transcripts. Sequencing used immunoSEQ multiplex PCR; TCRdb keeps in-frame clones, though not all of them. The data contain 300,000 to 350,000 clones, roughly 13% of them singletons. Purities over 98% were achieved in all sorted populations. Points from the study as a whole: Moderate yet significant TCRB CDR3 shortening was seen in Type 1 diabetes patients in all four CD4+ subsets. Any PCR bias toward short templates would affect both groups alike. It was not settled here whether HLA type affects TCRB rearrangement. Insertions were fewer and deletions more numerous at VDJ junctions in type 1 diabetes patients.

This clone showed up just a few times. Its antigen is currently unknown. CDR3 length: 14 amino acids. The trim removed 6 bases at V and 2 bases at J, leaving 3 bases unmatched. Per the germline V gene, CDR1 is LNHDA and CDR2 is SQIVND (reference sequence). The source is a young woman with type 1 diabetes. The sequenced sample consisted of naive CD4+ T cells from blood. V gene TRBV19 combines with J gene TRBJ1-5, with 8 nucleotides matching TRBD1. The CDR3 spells CASSGQGGNQPQHF. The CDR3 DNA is TGTGCCAGTAGCGGACAGGGAGGCAATCAGCCCCAGCATTTT.